The 30 T cell receptor beta chains presented below share a single source sample, sequenced in a study of T cells in Graves' hyperthyroidism and ophthalmopathy. Researchers amplified the TCR beta CDR3 regions from RNA transcripts. HTBI primers were employed in a first-round RT-PCR of the TCR CDR3. Via MiXCR, TCRdb re-called the multiplex PCR reads, giving one row per CDR3 protein. The data show a few hundred thousand distinct CDR3 sequences, about 14% seen once. Sequencing was performed on blood. Source of these receptors: a woman aged 30 to 39 with Graves' ophthalmopathy.

This clonotype appeared many times. The V call is TRBV11-2, the J call TRBJ2-1; the D is unclear. Deletions cut 0 bases from V and 6 bases from J, with 6 bases between. The germline V gene has CDR1 SGHAT and CDR2 FQNNGV. The CDR3 runs 13 residues. DNA for the CDR3: TGTGCCAGCAGCTTAGAGGATAGCAATGAGCAGTTCTTC. Its translation: CASSLEDSNEQFF.

This clonotype appeared many times. V is TRBV12-3 or TRBV12-4 and J is TRBJ1-1, with no clear D. V was clipped by 1 base and J by 9 bases, with 21 bases between them. This CDR3 has 16 amino acids. For the CDR3, the DNA is TGTGCCAGCAGTTTAGGTGTCGGTCCAGGCAAAGAAAAAGCTTTCTTT. This encodes CASSLGVGPGKEKAFF.

Comment on this clonotype: This may be a read error: a much more frequent sequence differs by one nucleotide. The chain joins TRBV20-1 to TRBJ2-1; TRBD1 agrees at 12 bases. The germline V gene encodes CDR1 DFQATT and CDR2 SNEGSKA (reference sequence). V dropped 2 bases and J dropped 9; count of bases not matched to a gene: 8. The length of the CDR3 is 15 residues. The CDR3 loop reads CSARNPGQGAGEQFF. The CDR3 DNA follows: TGCAGTGCTAGAAACCCGGGACAGGGGGCAGGTGAGCAGTTCTTC.

This clonotype was counted at least ten times. CDR3 nucleotides: TGTGCTAGCGGCCCGGGGGTGGGGGAAGAGACCCAGTACTTC. Protein product: CASGPGVGEETQYF. The chain uses TRBV7-7 and TRBJ2-5, with a weak D call TRBD2 (6 bases). CDR1 and CDR2 from the germline V gene are SSHAT and FNYEAQ (reference sequence). The CDR3 runs 14 residues. Using reference TRBV7-7 and TRBJ2-5 for the parts outside the CDR3, the full variable domain is GAGVSQSPRYKVTKRGQDVTLRCDPISSHATLYWYQQALGQGPEFLTYFNYEAQPDKSGLPSDRFSAERPEGSISTLTIQRTEQRDSAMYRCASGPGVGEETQYFGPGTRLLVL.

The gene calls are TRBV27 and TRBJ2-1; the match to TRBD2 covers 15 bases. The length of the CDR3 is 15 residues. Germline CDR1 is MNHEY and CDR2 is SMNVEV (reference sequence). V lost 5 bases to trimming and J lost 14 bases; unmatched junction nucleotides: 10. CDR3 loop: CASSPGTSGRPLEFF. CDR3 coding DNA: TGTGCCAGCAGTCCCGGGACTAGCGGGAGGCCCCTGGAGTTCTTC.

There are many counts of this clonotype. The J gene is TRBJ2-7, the V gene TRBV20-1; tentative D call: TRBD2 (5 bases). Germline CDR1 and CDR2: DFQATT and SNEGSKA (reference sequence). Trimming took off 4 bases at V and 6 bases at J, with 13 bases between the two ends. The CDR3 covers 12 residues. CDR3 DNA: TGCAGTGCTATACTAGGTCCTAGCGAGCAGTACTTC. Its translation is CSAILGPSEQYF.

This clonotype was detected many times. The chain employs TRBV7-2 and TRBJ1-2, with 12 bases that match TRBD1. The germline CDR1 and CDR2 sequences are SGHTA and FQGNSA. CDR3 size: 15 residues. V lost 5 bases and J lost 4; bases outside the gene matches: 5. The CDR3 sequence: CASSPGQGAPYGYTF. The CDR3 DNA sequence: TGTGCCAGCAGCCCGGGACAGGGGGCACCCTATGGCTACACCTTC.

This clonotype was seen many times. The J gene is TRBJ2-1, the V gene TRBV12-3 or TRBV12-4; D is uncertain. The V and J ends lost 6 bases and 2 bases respectively, with 14 bases between them. This CDR3 spans 15 amino acids. CDR3: CASSPDSDAYNEQFF. The CDR3 DNA is TGTGCCAGCAGCCCCGACTCCGATGCCTACAATGAGCAGTTCTTC.

The sample holds a few counts of this clonotype. The chain uses TRBV24-1 and TRBJ2-1; D unresolved. CDR1 is KGHDR, CDR2 SFDVKD, per germline. Deletions cut 2 bases from V and 9 bases from J, with 13 bases between. The CDR3 totals 14 residues. The CDR3 sequence is CATSDSVLLSEQFF. CDR3 bases: TGTGCCACCAGTGATTCGGTCCTTTTATCTGAGCAGTTCTTC.

This clonotype showed up many times. This CDR3 is CAWTPGGRNEQFF. The CDR3 DNA is TGTGCCTGGACTCCCGGGGGCCGGAATGAGCAGTTCTTC. The chain employs TRBV30 and TRBJ2-1, with D perhaps TRBD1 or TRBD2 (6 bases each). This CDR3 has 13 amino acids. Trimming cost V 4 bases and J 7 bases, with 14 bases left between them. Germline V CDR1 and CDR2: GTSNPN, SVGIG (reference sequence).

This clonotype showed up many times. The chain has TRBV5-1 and TRBJ2-7; 8 bases fit TRBD1. The CDR3 is made up of 15 amino acids. V lost 0 bases, J lost 2 bases, and 4 bases stayed unmatched. Germline lookup yields CDR1 SGHRS and CDR2 YFSETQ. The CDR3 DNA sequence: TGCGCCAGCAGCTTGGGCAGGGGGCACCCCTACGAGCAGTACTTC. It yields the protein CASSLGRGHPYEQYF.

The V gene is TRBV9, the J gene TRBJ1-4; D might be TRBD1 (5 bases). The V gene lost 7 bases and the J gene lost 7 bases, with 20 bases spanning the gap. Germline V lookup: CDR1 SGDLS, CDR2 YYNGEE. The CDR3 totals 15 residues. CDR3 in DNA: TGTGCCAGCCTAGAAGAGGGGAAGGGGAGTGAAAAACTGTTTTTT. Translated, it gives CASLEEGKGSEKLFF.

In this sample, this clonotype turned up a few times. The gene calls are TRBV6-1 and TRBJ1-5; no clear D gene. This CDR3 comprises 13 residues. V was clipped by 5 bases and J by 4 bases, with 9 bases between them. The germline gives CDR1 MNHNS, CDR2 SASEGT. Written as DNA, the CDR3 is TGTGCCAGCAGTAGTAGGGAAAATCAGCCCCAGCATTTT. Translating gives CASSSRENQPQHF.

This clonotype appeared a few times. V is TRBV2 and J is TRBJ1-6, with no clear D. The CDR3 spans 17 residues. The ends were cut back, 7 bases at V and 0 bases at J, with 16 bases in the middle. Germline values: CDR1 SNHLY, CDR2 FYNNEI. CDR3 DNA: TGTGCCAGCAATATCCGCCCGGGGAGCTCCTATAATTCACCCCTCCACTTT. This translates into CASNIRPGSSYNSPLHF.

This clonotype was recorded many times. The DNA of the CDR3 is TGCAGTGCTATGCACTACCGGGGGGATACGCAGTATTTT. Its protein is CSAMHYRGDTQYF. The genes are TRBV20-1 and TRBJ2-3; D may be TRBD2 (6 bases). Germline V gives CDR1 DFQATT, CDR2 SNEGSKA (reference sequence). V dropped 4 bases and J dropped 6 bases, with 14 bases sitting between them. There are 13 residues in the CDR3.

In its sample, this clonotype was seen many times. The CDR3 nucleotides read TGTGCCAGCAGCCGGCGACAGGATACGCAGTATTTT. Encoded protein: CASSRRQDTQYF. The V and J genes are TRBV12-3 or TRBV12-4 and TRBJ2-3, with TRBD1 as a possible D gene (5 bases). V lost 6 bases and J lost 6, with 10 bases in between. The CDR3 runs 12 residues.

This clonotype came up once. A much larger clone lies a single base off, so this may be a read error. The chain couples TRBV4-2 to TRBJ2-5; 8 positions agree with TRBD2. The V gene's germline CDR1 is LGHNA and CDR2 YNFKEQ. CDR3 length: 16 residues. The CDR3, as DNA: TGTGCCAGCAGCCAAGGAACGGCGGGGGGCGTAGAGACCCGGTACTTC. Translated, it gives CASSQGTAGGVETRYF.

This clonotype has only a few counts. The chain uses TRBV4-1 and TRBJ2-7; 7 nucleotides align to TRBD1. This CDR3 region has 16 residues. The ends lost 4 bases at V and 0 bases at J; junction bases unmatched: 9. Germline CDR1 reads MGHRA; CDR2 reads YSYEKL. The CDR3 protein is CASSPRTGQPSYEQYF. The DNA of the CDR3 is TGCGCCAGCAGCCCCAGAACGGGACAGCCCTCCTACGAGCAGTACTTC.

This clonotype was seen at least ten times. This chain uses TRBV7-9 with TRBJ2-3; D is perhaps TRBD1 or TRBD2 (5 bases each). The germline gives CDR1 SEHNR, CDR2 FQNEAQ (reference sequence). With 4 bases removed from V and 4 bases from J, the gap between germline ends came to 12 bases. The CDR3 is made up of 14 amino acids. The CDR3 region has the DNA TGTGCCAGCAGCTACGAGGGGCGATCAGATACGCAGTATTTT. Encoded protein: CASSYEGRSDTQYF.

The chain joins TRBV19 to TRBJ1-4, with 8 bases aligning to TRBD1. Germline V CDR1 and CDR2: LNHDA, SQIVND (reference sequence). V trimming: 5 bases; J trimming: 8 bases; junction bases outside the gene matches: 13. The length of the CDR3 is 16 residues. CDR3 nucleotides: TGTGCCAGTAGTCGTCCCGGGACAGGATTGGGAGAAAAACTGTTTTTT. Its protein product is CASSRPGTGLGEKLFF.

This clonotype was observed many times. V gene TRBV27 combines with J gene TRBJ1-2; D is ambiguous. Per the germline V gene, CDR1 is MNHEY and CDR2 is SMNVEV (reference sequence). The V end was cut by 7 bases, the J end by 1 base, with 10 bases between. This CDR3 has 13 residues. CDR3 loop: CASKDGHNYGYTF. In nucleotides, the CDR3 is TGTGCCAGCAAAGATGGGCATAACTATGGCTACACCTTC.

In this sample, this clonotype turned up many times. V and J are TRBV6-1 and TRBJ1-1, with D tentatively TRBD1 (5 bases). Per germline, CDR1 MNHNS and CDR2 SASEGT. Trimming removed 1 base from V and 6 bases from J, with 18 bases in between. The CDR3 has 16 amino acids. This chain's CDR3 is CASSEGREGFGSEAFF. The CDR3 DNA is TGTGCCAGCAGTGAAGGCAGGGAGGGTTTCGGATCTGAAGCTTTCTTT.

This clonotype has a count of ten or more. The chain recombines TRBV7-2 with TRBJ2-7; tentatively, D is TRBD2 (6 bases). The CDR3 runs to 14 residues. Germline CDR1 reads SGHTA; CDR2 reads FQGNSA. The ends were cut back, 0 bases at V and 0 bases at J, with 6 bases in the middle. The CDR3 is CASSLATSSYEQYF. For the CDR3, the DNA is TGTGCCAGCAGCTTAGCGACTAGCTCCTACGAGCAGTACTTC.

This chain links TRBV11-2 with TRBJ2-1; D is uncertain. This CDR3 spans 16 amino acids. Germline CDR1 reads SGHAT; CDR2 reads FQNNGV. With 0 bases removed from V and 8 bases from J, the gap between germline ends came to 17 bases. CDR3 in DNA: TGTGCCAGCAGCTTAGATCGTCTAGGCAGAGCCCATGAGCAGTTCTTC. It yields the protein CASSLDRLGRAHEQFF.

This clonotype was counted many times. The rearrangement links TRBV3-1 to TRBJ2-5; tentative D call: TRBD1 (6 bases). CDR1 and CDR2 (germline): LGHDT, YNNKEL (reference sequence). The CDR3 runs to 15 residues. V shed 0 bases and J shed 7 bases, with 15 bases lying between them. CDR3 loop: CASSQDPQGGRTQYF. In DNA, the CDR3 is TGTGCCAGCAGCCAAGACCCCCAAGGGGGTCGGACCCAGTACTTC.

This clonotype showed up many times. The chain recombines TRBV18 with TRBJ2-1; TRBD1 is a possible D gene (5 bases). CDR3 length: 17 amino acids. Germline values: CDR1 KGHSH, CDR2 LQKENI. V dropped 1 base and J dropped 0 bases, with 13 bases sitting between them. The CDR3 reads CASSPREGDSSYNEQFF. The CDR3 DNA follows: TGTGCCAGCTCACCACGTGAAGGGGATAGCTCCTACAATGAGCAGTTCTTC.

This clonotype came up many times. The rearrangement joins TRBV6-1 to TRBJ2-7; 7 bases are a match to TRBD1. V gave up 7 bases and J gave up 3 bases; unmatched junction bases: 6. The germline CDR1 and CDR2 sequences are MNHNS and SASEGT. This CDR3 contains 13 residues. The CDR3 is CASMPWDSYEQYF. CDR3 sequence (DNA): TGTGCCAGCATGCCCTGGGACAGCTACGAGCAGTACTTC.

In this sample, this clonotype turned up many times. The chain is built from TRBV6-1 and TRBJ2-3, with TRBD2 matching over 12 bases. The V gene end was trimmed by 5 bases and the J gene end by 2 bases; junction bases not matched to a gene: 5. The germline CDR1 and CDR2 sequences are MNHNS and SASEGT. The CDR3 totals 16 residues. The CDR3 DNA reads as TGTGCCAGCAGTAGTACTAGCGGGGGGTACACAGATACGCAGTATTTT. This gives the protein CASSSTSGGYTDTQYF.

This clonotype was counted at least ten times. The V call is TRBV10-3, the J call TRBJ2-7, with 9 bases that match TRBD1. The CDR3 runs to 17 residues. The ends lost 4 bases at V and 2 bases at J; junction bases unmatched: 12. CDR1 and CDR2 from the germline V gene are ENHRY and SYGVKD. CDR3 sequence (DNA): TGTGCCATCAGTGGGCCCGACCGGGACAGGGATCCCTACGAGCAGTACTTC. Amino acids: CAISGPDRDRDPYEQYF.

V usage is TRBV19 and J usage is TRBJ1-6, with 8 bases identical to TRBD1. The CDR3 sequence is 17 residues long. CDR1 and CDR2 (germline): LNHDA, SQIVND (reference sequence). Trimming cost V 3 bases and J 4 bases; bases outside gene matches: 8. CDR3 sequence: CASSMSRDRRYNSPLHF. The CDR3 DNA sequence: TGTGCCAGTAGTATGTCCCGGGACAGGAGGTATAATTCACCCCTCCACTTT.